A selection of T cell receptor beta chains follows, all from one sample in a study of CD8+ T cells in alopecia areata. Only in-frame clones appear in the TCRdb table, and some are missing; sequencing was by immunoSEQ multiplex PCR. The table includes about 140,000 clones, approximately 85% detected once. The sequencing here drew on CD8+ T cells sorted from blood, taken at week 4, from a patient treated with tofacitinib. The receptors stem from a human donor with alopecia areata. CDR3s leave out the opening cysteine and the closing phenylalanine or tryptophan. Fields, in order: V gene, CDR3 protein.

v_call: TRBV6-5
cdr3_aa: AVQGSSNQPQH

v_call: TRBV13
cdr3_aa: ASSFGNNEQF

v_call: TRBV30
cdr3_aa: AWSTGGNQPQH

v_call: TRBV4-2
cdr3_aa: ASSQGLRGTPHSAQY

v_call: TRBV2
cdr3_aa: ASSTGTGGIYGYT

v_call: TRBV5-5
cdr3_aa: ASSLASGAYNEQF

v_call: TRBV7-9
cdr3_aa: ASSFHGQGPYQETQY

v_call: TRBV4-1
cdr3_aa: ASSQVGQKTPTNEKLF

v_call: TRBV9
cdr3_aa: ASSISGQGKDTQY

v_call: TRBV7-9
cdr3_aa: ASSLGGGNGYT

v_call: TRBV2
cdr3_aa: ASSESFGGYEQY

v_call: TRBV29-1
cdr3_aa: SVEEETDYEQY

v_call: TRBV5-6
cdr3_aa: ASSLGLADTQY

v_call: TRBV13
cdr3_aa: ASSPAGSSGGHTGELF

v_call: TRBV2
cdr3_aa: ASNRGGMNTEAF

v_call: TRBV21-1
cdr3_aa: AGRLAENTGELF

v_call: TRBV7-2
cdr3_aa: ASSLDPGPTDTQY

v_call: TRBV29-1
cdr3_aa: SVSGTGATDNEKLF

v_call: TRBV9
cdr3_aa: ASSVAGETQY

v_call: TRBV7-6
cdr3_aa: ASSSTAFQETQY

v_call: TRBV5-4
cdr3_aa: ASSEERGGTDTQY

v_call: TRBV23-1
cdr3_aa: ASSQNGGQGVETQY

v_call: TRBV9
cdr3_aa: ASSVSGDSSYEQY

v_call: TRBV6-6
cdr3_aa: ASSLRVRAEQY

v_call: TRBV29-1
cdr3_aa: SVQGGTYEQY

v_call: TRBV29-1
cdr3_aa: SVTPPTGDYGYT

v_call: TRBV7-8
cdr3_aa: ASSSDRTSSGANVLT

v_call: TRBV12-5
cdr3_aa: ASGLGTEAF

v_call: TRBV27
cdr3_aa: ASSYIKYTGELF

v_call: TRBV7-2
cdr3_aa: ASSLALVGWTGELF

v_call: TRBV29-1
cdr3_aa: SVGDIAGGLDTQY

v_call: TRBV27
cdr3_aa: ASSLFRWTYNEQF

v_call: TRBV25-1
cdr3_aa: ASTSSDSDPYEQY

v_call: TRBV7-8
cdr3_aa: ASSLAEGRPLIIYNEQF

v_call: TRBV10-3
cdr3_aa: AISPRVDEQF

v_call: TRBV11-3
cdr3_aa: ASSARTGGVGTGELF

v_call: TRBV15
cdr3_aa: ATSRVSNYEQY

v_call: TRBV7-9
cdr3_aa: ASRTGQIRTEAF